This entry describes one T cell receptor beta chain. Its target is not known. The V gene's germline CDR1 is MDHEN and CDR2 SYDVKM. The CDR3 covers 19 residues. The junction had 10 bases not matched to a gene; V was cut back by 3 bases and J by 0 bases. This sample is part of a study of early T cells in non-severe SARS-CoV-2 infection. In the study overall: Sequenced bulk RNA came from whole blood that was unsorted, and chains were unpaired. Points from the study as a whole: Matches to VDJdb favored anti-spike CD8 responses and missed private and CD4 specificities.

Individual cDNA molecules carried attached unique molecular identifiers. MiXCR, run by TCRdb on the 5' RACE reads, gives a single entry per CDR3 protein. In the table there are around 84,000 distinct CDR3 sequences, 8.5% to 12% of which are singletons. This specimen was whole blood, taken at baseline. The chain combines TRBV28 with TRBJ1-6, with 8 bases matching TRBD1. This sequence was found in an adult who was a healthcare worker with PCR-confirmed SARS-CoV-2 infection or an uninfected control (not recorded which). CDR3: CASSFEGQVPSSYNSPLHF. The CDR3 DNA reads as TGTGCCAGCAGTTTCGAGGGACAGGTCCCAAGCTCCTATAATTCACCCCTCCACTTT.